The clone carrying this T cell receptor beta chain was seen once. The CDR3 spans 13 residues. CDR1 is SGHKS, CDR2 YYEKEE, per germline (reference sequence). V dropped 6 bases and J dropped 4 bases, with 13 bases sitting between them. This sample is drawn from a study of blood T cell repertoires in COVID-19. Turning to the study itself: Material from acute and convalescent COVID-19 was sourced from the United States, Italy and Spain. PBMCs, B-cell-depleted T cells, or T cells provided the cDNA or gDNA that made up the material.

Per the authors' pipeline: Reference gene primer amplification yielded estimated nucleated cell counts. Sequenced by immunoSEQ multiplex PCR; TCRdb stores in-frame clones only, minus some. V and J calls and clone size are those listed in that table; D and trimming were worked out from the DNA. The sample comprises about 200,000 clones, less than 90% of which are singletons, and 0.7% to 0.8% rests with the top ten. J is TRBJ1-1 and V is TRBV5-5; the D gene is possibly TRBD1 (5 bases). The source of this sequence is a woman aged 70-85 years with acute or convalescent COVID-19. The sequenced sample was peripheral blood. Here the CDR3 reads CASIPGFRTEAFF. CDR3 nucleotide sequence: TGTGCCAGCATCCCAGGGTTTCGCACTGAAGCTTTCTTT.